These 18 T cell receptor beta chains originate from one sample sequenced in a study of T cell responses to AZD1222 COVID-19 vaccine. Method: immunoSEQ multiplex PCR; TCRdb's copy keeps in-frame clones and lacks some. The table includes 100,000 to 120,000 clones, roughly 89% detected once. This specimen consisted of peripheral blood, obtained 28 days after the second AZD1222 dose. The receptors were gathered from an adult who received the AZD1222 COVID-19 vaccine.

This chain uses TRBV7-9 with TRBJ1-1; D is ambiguous. CDR1 and CDR2 from the germline V gene are SEHNR and FQNEAQ (reference sequence). The V end was cut by 1 base, the J end by 6 bases, with 9 bases between. The CDR3 consists of 13 residues. CDR3 sequence: CASSLGGPSEAFF. The CDR3 region has the DNA TGTGCCAGCAGCTTAGGCGGACCGTCTGAAGCTTTCTTT.

J is TRBJ2-2 and V is TRBV2, with a tentative D call TRBD2 (5 bases). V was clipped by 7 bases and J by 4 bases, with 13 bases between them. Germline V lookup: CDR1 SNHLY, CDR2 FYNNEI. CDR3 length: 14 amino acids. The CDR3 reads CASTPLRVTGELFF. The CDR3 DNA reads as TGTGCCAGCACCCCCTTGAGGGTCACCGGGGAGCTGTTTTTT.

The chain links TRBV5-1 to TRBJ1-1; D might be TRBD1 (5 bases). Per the germline V gene, CDR1 is SGHRS and CDR2 is YFSETQ. V lost 2 bases to trimming and J lost 5 bases, with 10 bases between them. CDR3 length: 13 amino acids. The CDR3 region is CASSLEGITEAFF. CDR3 coding DNA: TGCGCCAGCAGCTTAGAGGGGATTACTGAAGCTTTCTTT.

This rearrangement joins TRBV19 to TRBJ2-3, with TRBD2 matching over 8 bases. From germline, CDR1 is LNHDA and CDR2 SQIVND (reference sequence). This CDR3 comprises 15 residues. With 4 bases clipped from V and 8 bases from J, the junction kept 11 bases outside the gene matches. The CDR3 bases are TGTGCCAGTAGTACGGGGGCAGCGGGGGAACTTACGCAGTATTTT. Protein product: CASSTGAAGELTQYF.

The V and J genes are TRBV29-1 and TRBJ2-7; perhaps TRBD1 as D (5 bases). The CDR3 contains 10 residues. Trimming took off 7 bases at V and 6 bases at J, with 10 bases between the two ends. Germline CDR1 reads SQVTM; CDR2 reads ANQGSEA. For the CDR3, the DNA is TGCAGCGCCATGACAGCCGAGCAGTACTTC. Its protein product is CSAMTAEQYF.

The CDR3 spells CASTYGLWQQETQYF. For the CDR3, the DNA is TGTGCCAGTACGTATGGCTTATGGCAGCAAGAGACCCAGTACTTC. V and J are TRBV19 and TRBJ2-5; unclear D gene. The germline V gene has CDR1 LNHDA and CDR2 SQIVND (reference sequence). This CDR3 contains 15 residues. The V end lost 7 bases, the J end lost 2 bases, and 17 bases lay between the germline ends.

The chain uses TRBV28 and TRBJ2-3; TRBD2 matches at 8 bases. This CDR3 spans 15 amino acids. V shed 7 bases, J shed 1 base, and the junction held 7 bases outside the gene matches. CDR1 and CDR2 from the germline V gene are MDHEN and SYDVKM. As DNA, the CDR3 is TGTGCCAGCAATTCGAGGCGGGGGGGCACAGATACGCAGTATTTT. It is translated as CASNSRRGGTDTQYF.

This clone was detected once. The chain links TRBV5-4 to TRBJ2-2; the match to TRBD2 covers 10 bases. Trimming cost V 4 bases and J 8 bases; bases outside gene matches: 8. Per germline, CDR1 SGHNT and CDR2 YYREEE (reference sequence). This CDR3 region has 15 residues. The CDR3 protein is CASSDPSGGWGELFF. Written as DNA, the CDR3 is TGTGCCAGCAGCGACCCTAGCGGGGGATGGGGGGAGCTGTTTTTT.

The V gene is TRBV7-2, the J gene TRBJ2-7; D is possibly TRBD1 (5 bases). Trimming removed 2 bases from V and 5 bases from J, with 19 bases in between. CDR1 and CDR2 from the germline V gene are SGHTA and FQGNSA. The CDR3 is 16 amino acids. CDR3: CASSLIPTVPLHEQYF. The CDR3 DNA reads TGTGCCAGCAGCTTAATTCCGACAGTACCACTTCACGAGCAGTACTTC.

This chain links TRBV6-5 with TRBJ1-1; tentative D call: TRBD1 (5 bases). Deletions cut 1 base from V and 5 bases from J, with 14 bases between. The CDR3 is made up of 15 amino acids. CDR1 and CDR2 (germline): MNHEY, SVGAGI. Here the CDR3 DNA reads TGTGCCAGCAGTTACTTGGGACGGAGGGCAACTGAAGCTTTCTTT. Protein sequence: CASSYLGRRATEAFF.

The gene calls are TRBV30 and TRBJ1-5, with D perhaps matching TRBD1 (5 bases). The CDR3 has 17 residues. Trimming cost V 0 bases and J 4 bases, with 19 bases left between them. Germline V gives CDR1 GTSNPN, CDR2 SVGIG (reference sequence). The CDR3 sequence: CAWSVGWGSRSNQPQHF. CDR3 nucleotide sequence: TGTGCCTGGAGTGTAGGTTGGGGCTCACGCTCGAATCAGCCCCAGCATTTT.

The genes are TRBV4-2 and TRBJ1-2, with 7 bases lining up with TRBD1. There are 16 residues in the CDR3. Germline V CDR1 and CDR2: LGHNA, YNFKEQ. Trimming took 0 bases from V and 4 from J; bases not matched to a gene: 8. The CDR3 coding sequence is TGTGCCAGCAGCCAAGACAGGGACAGCAAGCGCTATGGCTACACCTTC. Its protein product is CASSQDRDSKRYGYTF.

This clone was observed a single time. The chain employs TRBV4-1 and TRBJ2-7; D possibly corresponds to TRBD1 (6 bases). V lost 1 base and J lost 3, with 13 bases in between. The CDR3 sequence is 15 residues long. Germline-derived CDR1 and CDR2 are MGHRA and YSYEKL. CDR3 loop: CASSQVFRGYYEQYF. CDR3 nucleotide sequence: TGCGCCAGCAGCCAAGTCTTCAGGGGTTACTACGAGCAGTACTTC.

The genes are TRBV4-3 and TRBJ2-5, with 7 bases aligning to TRBD2. Germline V gives CDR1 LGHNA, CDR2 YSLEER. V shed 1 base, J shed 3 bases, and the junction held 8 bases outside the gene matches. The CDR3 runs to 16 residues. The CDR3 sequence: CASSQGPTSVKETQYF. The CDR3 DNA reads as TGCGCCAGCAGCCAAGGGCCTACTAGCGTGAAAGAGACCCAGTACTTC.

This clone was seen only a few times. The chain has TRBV6-5 and TRBJ2-7, with D perhaps TRBD1 (7 bases). V shed 2 bases and J shed 2 bases, with 16 bases lying between them. This CDR3 is built from 16 residues. Germline CDR1 is MNHEY and CDR2 is SVGAGI. The CDR3 protein is CASSYLGSRGAYEQYF. As DNA, the CDR3 is TGTGCCAGCAGTTACCTCGGGTCCAGGGGGGCCTACGAGCAGTACTTC.

The CDR3: CASSGEGVPSTDTQYF. Here the CDR3 DNA reads TGTGCCAGTAGCGGGGAGGGGGTTCCTAGCACAGATACGCAGTATTTT. The gene calls are TRBV19 and TRBJ2-3, with D possibly matching TRBD2 (7 bases). The CDR3 consists of 16 residues. Per the germline V gene, CDR1 is LNHDA and CDR2 is SQIVND (reference sequence). Trimming shortened V by 6 bases and J by 0 bases, and 16 bases separated the two germline ends.

This rearrangement joins TRBV2 to TRBJ2-7; unclear D gene. V shed 6 bases and J shed 4 bases, with 7 bases lying between them. The CDR3 is made up of 11 amino acids. Germline CDR1 and CDR2: SNHLY and FYNNEI. This CDR3 reads CASSQRYEQYF. In DNA, the CDR3 is TGTGCCAGCAGCCAAAGGTACGAGCAGTACTTC.

As DNA, the CDR3 is TGTGCCAGCAGTTACTCGGAGAGACTTAAGCAGGACGGCTACACCTTC. Protein sequence: CASSYSERLKQDGYTF. This sequence joins TRBV6-2 or TRBV6-3 and TRBJ1-2; D not certain. With 0 bases removed from V and 8 bases from J, the gap between germline ends came to 19 bases. Germline V gives CDR1 MNHEY, CDR2 SVGEGT. The CDR3 has 16 residues.